This T cell receptor beta chain was recorded in a study of cytomegalovirus exposure and HLA in healthy donors (TCRdb year 2017). Background on the whole study: According to an earlier analysis of 587 of the donors, roughly 180 million T cells yielded 117 million unique TCR beta sequences and more than 250 Gb of sequence data. A later genetic analysis took genome-wide SNP genotypes for about three fifths of the 666 donors and used that subset as a discovery cohort. The study aimed to test whether signatures of past pathogen exposure could be identified by cataloging public T cell receptors. Across some 400 genotyped donors of the cohort, an average of about 250,000 unique TCR beta nucleotide sequences per donor were sequenced, and 15% to 20% of those sequences were non-productive. HLA typing covered class I and class II loci at four-digit resolution. Among the roughly 400 genotyped donors, around 79% belonged to the genetic ancestry cluster associated with self-reported Caucasian donors. The study combined high-throughput TCR immunosequencing, statistical association of individual TCRs with disease status, and machine learning to predict cytomegalovirus infection status. Rather than drawing on any new phenotypic data, the later analysis identified candidate immune exposures from TCR beta sequences and the way those sequences occurred across donors. In addition to the first cohort of around 670 subjects, a separate validation cohort of 120 different subjects was used. Typing coverage differed by locus: A, B, C, DRB1 and DQB1 were typed in about 629-630 donors, DQA1 in about 500, DPA1 in around 600, and DPB1 in just under 480. Roughly 300 gigabases of sequencing data and approximately 84 million unique TCR sequences were included in an early release covering under 650 HLA-typed donors. To study patterns of TCR occurrence, a later analysis re-analyzed previously published TCR beta repertoires from 500 to 850 donors and added high-resolution HLA genotyping. The study used immunosequencing to profile the T cell repertoires of 670 or so subjects and linked those repertoires to cytomegalovirus serostatus. Donor age, sex, ethnicity and CMV serostatus were compiled alongside the repertoire data. In an earlier analysis of around 540 of the donors, high-throughput TCR beta sequencing was used to judge whether each TCR beta V gene segment behaved as functional or pseudogenic. Every repertoire in the discovery cohort had been generated on one and the same sequencing platform. Because of strong linkage in the cohort, roughly five DR-DQ haplotypes were treated as single units for association and clustering.

In total, approximately 690 healthy bone marrow donors made up the cohort. At the time of sampling, all cohort members were nominally healthy, though unrecorded immune exposures were likely present. The donor tested CMV seronegative and was one of the 352 seronegative cohort members. A peripheral blood sample was collected from each donor, and TCR beta sequencing was performed on peripheral blood mononuclear cells. Genomic DNA was extracted from the blood cell samples with the Qiagen DNeasy Blood Extraction Kit. Remarks on this clone: It has no known antigen specificity.

For CDR1 and CDR2, the germline V gene lists SGHDN and FVKESK. V lost 1 base and J lost 2 bases, and the count of bases not matched to a germline gene is 2. Its CDR3 holds 15 amino acids, cysteine through phenylalanine. The entry retains the CDR3 DNA only, 45 bases that are in frame from base 1. Library preparation used the immunoSEQ multiplex PCR assay. For the multiplex PCR, a mixture combining 60 forward primers for TCR Vbeta segments and 13 reverse primers for TCR Jbeta segments was used. The CDR3 region of rearranged TCR beta genes was amplified from genomic DNA by a multiplex PCR assay. The amplified TCR beta libraries were sequenced on the Illumina HiSeq System as 87-base-pair reads. The paper's processing steps were these. A later analysis counted 75 million to 100 million unique TCR beta chains across the 666 repertoires, and some 11 million of these chains were shared by at least two donors. To remove PCR and sequencing errors, raw reads were error-corrected and collapsed into unique sequences using a nearest-neighbor algorithm that merged closely related sequences. V, D and J gene segments were assigned by aligning CDR3 sequences to IMGT reference sequences. For a sequence to be retained, at least a six-nucleotide match to both a V gene segment and a J gene segment was required. A rearrangement counted as productive if the CDR3 had no stop codons and remained in frame with V and J, and every other rearrangement counted as non-productive. CDR3 was defined according to IMGT convention as the region running from the second conserved V-encoded cysteine to the conserved J-encoded phenylalanine. The earlier analysis of about 590 of the donors excluded sequences that lacked an unambiguous match to a single V gene segment. An earlier analysis of 500 to 700 of the donors classified V segments as functional when productive rearrangements were above 56.7% and as segregating when the standard deviation between donors was above 5%. To diagnose cytomegalovirus status from the catalog of TCR beta chain sequences, a statistical classification framework was built. In a later analysis, TCR nucleotide sequences were compared against IMGT/GENE-DB human TR gene sequences so that V and J genes could be assigned. The TCRdist pipeline was used in a later analysis to assign CDR3 sequences and most-parsimonious VDJ recombination scenarios. In a later analysis, each TCR beta chain was defined by its CDR3 amino acid sequence together with its V-gene family, and reads without a unique V-gene family were excluded. In a later analysis, fewer than 600 highly shared, low-generation-probability nucleotide sequences were removed to address suspected cross-contamination and a sequencing artifact. For each public chain, a later analysis derived a clonal expansion index from normalized ranks of inferred template counts within each repertoire. In a later analysis, generation probabilities were computed with a VDJ recombination model fitted to out-of-frame rearrangements, and the resulting probabilities were checked against IGoR. In a later analysis, hypergeometric tests were used to score TCR-TCR, TCR-HLA and TCR-CMV co-occurrence, with a repertoire-size bias correction applied to TCR pairs. A later analysis estimated false discovery rates by permuting HLA or CMV assignments 20 times. A later analysis grouped co-occurring TCRs with DBSCAN, adding TCRdist sequence similarity when clustering within HLA-allele-positive subsets. Repertoires with fewer than 30,000 or more than 120,000 public chains were left out of co-occurrence clustering, as were five repertoires with anomalous nucleotide sharing. TCRdb limited this immuneACCESS table to in-frame rearrangements with V and J called. A share of clones is missing; checked studies link under half to unresolved V genes, and the rest is unexplained. V, J and clone size are those of that table, while D and trimming were read from the DNA. The table kept for this sample lists 100,000 to 150,000 clones. The ten largest clones represent roughly 1.5% of the sample.

General findings and caveats noted by the study authors: A later genetic analysis associated a missense DCLRE1C variant with V-gene and J-gene trimming of TCR beta chains, and an independent cohort replicated the association. A later analysis reported that several top co-occurrence clusters appeared linked to parvovirus B19, influenza, CMV and Epstein-Barr virus. A later analysis found that most CMV-associated TCR beta chains appeared HLA-restricted, with HLA associations seemingly driven largely by CMV exposure. The presence/absence analyses assumed that sequencing depth was roughly uniform across donors, and that assumption may not be true. The classifier was reported to diagnose cytomegalovirus status with high specificity and sensitivity in both the original cohort and the validation cohort. A cluster of highly shared sequence variants was judged likely to represent a technical artifact of the sequencing pipeline. A few of the identified cytomegalovirus-associated TCR beta chains were confirmed in vitro to be specific for cytomegalovirus antigens. According to the authors, the approach could potentially be generalized to other disease states and immunological phenotypes. Linkage disequilibrium might explain the correlated functional status among segregating V segments, but an unknown experimental factor could not be ruled out. Some IMGT-functional V segments, including TRBV6-2 and TRBV6-3, could not be distinguished by the 87-base-pair reads and were therefore excluded. The cohort was sequenced for TCR beta chains only, and without alpha or paired-chain data the features that could be detected were limited. According to a later genetic analysis, donors in an Asian-associated ancestry cluster had fewer N-insertions in productive TCRs than the approximately 630-donor mean. According to a later analysis, TCR association rates differed among HLA loci, with DRB1 alleles showing the most associated TCRs and HLA-C alleles showing the fewest. While some public TCRs were present in many individuals, most TCR sequences turned up only very rarely across donors. In a later analysis, HLA-associated TCR beta chains were found to be more clonally expanded and to have lower generation probabilities than equally common non-associated chains. Because HLA typing was missing for some donors at each locus, association tests included only the typed subset. A total of about 150 TCR beta chains were listed by the study as associated with cytomegalovirus. Broadly in line with IMGT annotations, most TCR beta V segments showed up in productive rearrangements about 90% or about 30% of the time in an earlier analysis of several hundred of the donors. Strong co-occurrence of HLA alleles, especially DR and DQ, made assigning TCR associations to individual alleles difficult. In a later analysis, 15,000 to 20,000 TCR beta sequences were associated with specific HLA alleles at a false discovery rate of 0.05. A further reported finding was that TCR beta sequences accurately predicted the HLA-A and HLA-B alleles for most subjects in the first cohort. The only immune exposure information available for the cohort was CMV serostatus. Around 16 rarely observed V segments, including chromosome 9 orphons, were excluded from the earlier analysis of a few hundred of the donors because counts were too low.

The clonotype was recovered from a woman between 35 and 50 years old in good health and CMV-seronegative. Sequenced sample: PBMCs. Here the chain combines TRBV14 and TRBJ1-2, with 9 central nucleotides matching TRBD1. The CDR3 loop reads CASSQAGTGNYGYTF. The DNA sequence is as follows: TGTGCCAGCAGCCAAGCCGGGACAGGGAACTATGGCTACACCTTC.